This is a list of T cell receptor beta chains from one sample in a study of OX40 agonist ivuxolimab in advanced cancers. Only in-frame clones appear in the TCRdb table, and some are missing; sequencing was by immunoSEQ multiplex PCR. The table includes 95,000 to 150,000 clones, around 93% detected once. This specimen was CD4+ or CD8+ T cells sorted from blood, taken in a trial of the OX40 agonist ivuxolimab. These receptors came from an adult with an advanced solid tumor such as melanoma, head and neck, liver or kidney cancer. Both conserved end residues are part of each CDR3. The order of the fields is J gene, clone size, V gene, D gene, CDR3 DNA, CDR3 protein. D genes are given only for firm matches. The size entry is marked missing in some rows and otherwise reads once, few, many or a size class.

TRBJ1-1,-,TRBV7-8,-,TGTGCCAGCAGCTTAGTTTACCGGGGCCTGAGCACTGAAGCTTTCTTT,CASSLVYRGLSTEAFF
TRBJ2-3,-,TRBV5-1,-,TGCGCCAGCAGCTTTGGGGGGTTCACAGATACGCAGTATTTT,CASSFGGFTDTQYF
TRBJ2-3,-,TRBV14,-,TGTGCCAGCAGCCGACTACCTAGCACAGATACGCAGTATTTT,CASSRLPSTDTQYF
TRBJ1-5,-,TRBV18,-,TGTGCCAGCTCAGTGACCGAAGTAAATCAGCCCCAGCATTTT,CASSVTEVNQPQHF
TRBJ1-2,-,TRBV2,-,TGTGCCAGCAGTACAGGATGGGACACCTTC,CASSTGWDTF
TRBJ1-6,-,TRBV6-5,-,TGTGCCAGCAGTGGGACGCCAGATTCACCCCTCCACTTT,CASSGTPDSPLHF
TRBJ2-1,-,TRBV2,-,TGTGCCAGCAGTGAAGTTTATGAGCAGTTCTTC,CASSEVYEQFF
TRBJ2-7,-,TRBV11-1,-,TGTGCCAGCAGTAAAAGGACACATAACTACGAGCAGTACTTC,CASSKRTHNYEQYF
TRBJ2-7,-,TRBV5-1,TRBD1,TGCGCCAGCAGCTCACAGGGGTTCACCTACGAGCAGTACTTC,CASSSQGFTYEQYF
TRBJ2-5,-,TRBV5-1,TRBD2,TGCGCCAGCAGGTGGGAGGGAGGGCCAGGCGAGACCCAGTACTTC,CASRWEGGPGETQYF
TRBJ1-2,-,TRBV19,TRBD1,TGTGCCAGTAGTTGGGGCAACAGGGGACCCAACTATGGCTACACCTTC,CASSWGNRGPNYGYTF
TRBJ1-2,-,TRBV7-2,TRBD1,TGTGCCAGCAGCTTTACAGGGGGCGTCACTCGCGGCTACACCTTC,CASSFTGGVTRGYTF
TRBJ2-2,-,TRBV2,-,TGTGCCAGCAAGCGGCGGACGAACACCGGGGAGCTGTTTTTT,CASKRRTNTGELFF
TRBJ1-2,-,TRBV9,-,TGTGCCAGCAGCTCCGTCAGATCCGAAACGTGGGGCTATGGCTACACCTTC,CASSSVRSETWGYGYTF
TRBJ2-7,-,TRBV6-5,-,TGTGCCAGCAGCCCCGGTATTGGCTACGAGCAGTACTTC,CASSPGIGYEQYF
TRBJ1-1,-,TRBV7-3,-,TGTGCCAGCAGCGGTTATAGGAACACTGAAGCTTTCTTT,CASSGYRNTEAFF
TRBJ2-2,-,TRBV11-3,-,TGTGCCAGCAGCTTAAGTGGTGGGCGAACCGGGGAGCTGTTTTTT,CASSLSGGRTGELFF
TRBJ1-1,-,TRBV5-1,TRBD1,TGCGCCAGCAGCTTGGTCCTCAGGGGGCGCGACACTGAAGCTTTCTTT,CASSLVLRGRDTEAFF
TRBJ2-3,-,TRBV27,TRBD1,TGTGCCAGCAGCCTGGGACAGCCGAACACAGATACGCAGTATTTT,CASSLGQPNTDTQYF
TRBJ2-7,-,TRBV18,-,TGTGCCAGCTCACAACCTTTGGCGGCTACAGGCTACGAGCAGTACTTC,CASSQPLAATGYEQYF
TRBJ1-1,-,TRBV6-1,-,TGTGCCAGCAGTGAGTTGAGGGCTGAAGCTTTCTTT,CASSELRAEAFF
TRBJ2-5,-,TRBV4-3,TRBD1,TGCGCCAGCAGCCGGGACAGCCAAGAGACCCAGTACTTC,CASSRDSQETQYF
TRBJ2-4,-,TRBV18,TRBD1,TGTGCCAGCTCAGGGACAGAAAACATTCAGTACTTC,CASSGTENIQYF
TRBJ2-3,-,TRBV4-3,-,TGCGCCAGCAGCCCGTTGGGGGGAGGTGTCACAGATACGCAGTATTTT,CASSPLGGGVTDTQYF
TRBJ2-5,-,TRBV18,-,TGTGCCAGCTCATCCCGACAGGATGTAGGAGAGACCCAGTACTTC,CASSSRQDVGETQYF
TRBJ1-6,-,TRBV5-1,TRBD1,TGCGCCAGCAGCTTGACAGGGGATAATTCACCCCTCCACTTT,CASSLTGDNSPLHF
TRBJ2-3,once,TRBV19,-,TGTGCCAGTAGCAAAACCGGGACTAGCACAGATACGCAGTATTTT,CASSKTGTSTDTQYF
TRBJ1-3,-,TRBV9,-,TGTGCCAGCAGCCCTGACATGGGAAACACCATATATTTT,CASSPDMGNTIYF
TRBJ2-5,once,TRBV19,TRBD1,TGTGCCAGTAGGGCGACAGGGGGCATGGAGACCCAGTACTTC,CASRATGGMETQYF
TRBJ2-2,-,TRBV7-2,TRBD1,TGTGCCAGCAGCTCCCGACAGGGGATAAACACCGGGGAGCTGTTTTTT,CASSSRQGINTGELFF
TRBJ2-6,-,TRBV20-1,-,TGCAGTGCTAGCGCAAAGAACGTCCTGACTTTC,CSASAKNVLTF
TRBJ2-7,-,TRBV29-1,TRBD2,TGCAGCGTGGGACTAGCGGGCGAGCAGTACTTC,CSVGLAGEQYF
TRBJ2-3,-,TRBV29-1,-,TGCAGCGTCGGCCAGCCAGATACGCAGTATTTT,CSVGQPDTQYF
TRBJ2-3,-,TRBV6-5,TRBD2,TGTGCCAGCAGTTCGGGACTACCTCACACAGATACGCAGTATTTT,CASSSGLPHTDTQYF
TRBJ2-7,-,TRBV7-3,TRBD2,TGTGCCAGCAGCGCCGGGACTAGCGGGTACGAGCTGTACTTC,CASSAGTSGYELYF
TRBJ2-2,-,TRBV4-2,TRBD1,TGTGCCAGCAGCCAAGATAACAGGGGGCGAACCGGGGAGCTGTTTTTT,CASSQDNRGRTGELFF
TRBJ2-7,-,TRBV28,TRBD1,TGTGCCAGCAGTTCCCCGGACAGGGGATACGAGCAGTACTTC,CASSSPDRGYEQYF
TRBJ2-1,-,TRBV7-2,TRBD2,TGTGCCAGCAGCCACCTAGCGGGGGGGGTCAATGAGCAGTTCTTC,CASSHLAGGVNEQFF
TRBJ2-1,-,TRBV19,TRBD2,TGTGCCAGTAGTATTAGAGCCCAGCGGGAGGGCCGCGACAATGAGCAGTTCTTC,CASSIRAQREGRDNEQFF
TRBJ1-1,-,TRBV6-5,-,TGTGCCAGCAGTTACAGGGTGGAATCTGAAGCTTTCTTT,CASSYRVESEAFF
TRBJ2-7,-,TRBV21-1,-,TGTGCCAGCATCAACGGTCAGGGGTGCAGGCACGAGCAGTACTTC,CASINGQGCRHEQYF
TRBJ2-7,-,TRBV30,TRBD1,TGTGCCTGGAGTTTGAACAGGGGTGTTGGCGAGCAGTACTTC,CAWSLNRGVGEQYF
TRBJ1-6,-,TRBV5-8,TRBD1,TGTGCCAGCAGCGTTAGAGGGGGCCAAGTGTCTTCACCCCTCCACTTT,CASSVRGGQVSSPLHF
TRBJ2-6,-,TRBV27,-,TGTGCCAGCAGTTTGATTGGGGCCAACGTCCTGACTTTC,CASSLIGANVLTF
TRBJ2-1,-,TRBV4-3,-,TGCGCCAGCAGCCAAGATGGGGCTTTCAATGAGCAGTTCTTC,CASSQDGAFNEQFF
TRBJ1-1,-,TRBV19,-,TGTGCCAGTAGTAACCTCGTCACAGCTATGAACACTGAAGCTTTCTTT,CASSNLVTAMNTEAFF